The following is a T cell receptor (beta chain) sequence with its context. Its target is unknown. The sample originates from a study of CXCR3-negative and CXCR3-positive naive CD8 T cells. General study points: The TRB CDR3s that CXCR3-positive naive cells carried were more hydrophobic than those of CXCR3-negative naive cells. Diversity proved comparably high across both naive subsets and much lower in memory CD8+ cells.

Triplicate roughly 300,000-cell sorts were made of each CD8+ T cell subset. Naive cells were sorted as CD45RO-, CCR7+, CD27+ and CD95-. TRB cDNA was prepared as libraries by UMI-labeled 5' RACE. TCRdb reworked the 5' RACE reads into one entry per CDR3 protein, no DNA. This sample contains 150,000 to 160,000 distinct CDR3 sequences. CDR3 length: 15 residues. Germline values: CDR1 SGHVS, CDR2 FNYEAQ. The receptor's source is a human donor in good health. Some clones in this sample may be carry-over from other donors' samples. The sample taken for sequencing was naive CXCR3+ CD8+ T cells from blood. Subset reported: CD45RO-CCR7+CD27+CD95- naive CD8+ T cells expressing CXCR3 (TNR3+). The gene calls are TRBV7-6 and TRBJ2-1; TCRdb's D call of TRBD1 is untestable without DNA. The CDR3 loop reads CASSLGRGGVNEQFF.